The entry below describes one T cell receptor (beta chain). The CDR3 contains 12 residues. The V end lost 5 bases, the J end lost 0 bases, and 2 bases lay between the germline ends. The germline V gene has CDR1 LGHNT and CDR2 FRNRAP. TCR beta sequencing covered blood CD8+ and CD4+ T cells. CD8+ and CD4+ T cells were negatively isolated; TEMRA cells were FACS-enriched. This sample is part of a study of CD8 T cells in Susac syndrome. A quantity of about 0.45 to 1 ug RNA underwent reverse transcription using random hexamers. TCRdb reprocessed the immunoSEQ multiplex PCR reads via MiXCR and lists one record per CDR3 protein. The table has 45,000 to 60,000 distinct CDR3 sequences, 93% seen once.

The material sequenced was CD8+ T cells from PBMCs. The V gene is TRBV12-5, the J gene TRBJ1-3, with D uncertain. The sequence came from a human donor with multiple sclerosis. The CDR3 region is CASGNSGNTIYF. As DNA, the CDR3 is TGTGCTAGTGGTAACTCTGGAAACACCATATATTTT.